The rows below give T cell receptor beta chains drawn from one sample of a study of human T cells and chemical hapten exposure. TCRdb processed the RACE reads anew with MiXCR; each CDR3 protein has one entry. This table has 350,000 to 400,000 distinct CDR3 sequences, 4.5% to 5.5% appearing once. Specimen: whole blood, collected in connection with sensitization to the hapten diphenylcyclopropenone (DPC). These receptors came from a woman aged 45-60 years with alopecia areata. Some clones in this sample may be carry-over from other donors' samples. Each CDR3 is given with its conserved first and last residue. Each record gives: J gene, clone size, D gene, V gene, CDR3 protein, CDR3 DNA. D genes are given only for firm matches. Clone size is shown for a subset of rows, as once, few, many or a class of expanded clone.

>TRBJ2-7|-|-|TRBV5-5
CASSPDWGNYEQYF
TGTGCCAGCAGCCCGGACTGGGGGAACTACGAGCAGTACTTC
>TRBJ1-2|-|-|TRBV20-1
CSARDPNVGYGYTF
TGCAGTGCTAGAGACCCGAATGTTGGCTATGGCTACACCTTC
>TRBJ2-1|many|-|TRBV7-9
CASSSEAETAYNEQFF
TGTGCCAGCAGCTCCGAAGCGGAAACCGCCTACAATGAGCAGTTCTTC
>TRBJ2-7|many|-|TRBV28
CAGSSELGEQYF
TGTGCCGGATCTAGTGAGCTGGGGGAGCAGTACTTC
>TRBJ2-7|-|-|TRBV6-1
CASSRIALMEQYF
TGTGCCAGCAGTCGCATCGCATTGATGGAGCAGTACTTC
>TRBJ1-1|many|TRBD1|TRBV14
CASSRKIGGGKAFF
TGTGCCAGCAGCCGCAAAATAGGGGGCGGAAAGGCTTTCTTT
>TRBJ1-1|many|-|TRBV13
CASSLPDTEAFF
TGTGCCAGCAGCTTACCAGACACTGAAGCTTTCTTT
>TRBJ2-2|few|-|TRBV27
CASSLLTENTGELFF
TGTGCCAGCAGTTTATTGACAGAGAACACCGGGGAGCTGTTTTTT
>TRBJ2-1|few|-|TRBV12-5
CASGSPTGSSYNEQFF
TGTGCTAGTGGTAGCCCGACTGGGAGCTCCTACAATGAGCAGTTCTTC
>TRBJ1-2|-|-|TRBV19
CASSIGDARNYGYTF
TGTGCCAGTAGTATCGGGGACGCCAGAAACTATGGCTACACCTTC
>TRBJ2-1|many|-|TRBV3-1
CASSQESAEQFF
TGTGCCAGCAGCCAAGAGAGTGCTGAGCAGTTCTTC
>TRBJ2-1|many|-|TRBV19
CASSGKPHNEQFF
TGTGCCAGTAGCGGGAAACCCCACAATGAGCAGTTCTTC
>TRBJ1-1|many|-|TRBV12-3/TRBV12-4
CASSFRAGTEAFF
TGTGCCAGCAGTTTCCGGGCCGGGACTGAAGCTTTCTTT
>TRBJ1-1|many|-|TRBV5-1
CASSLAERGTEAFF
TGCGCCAGCAGCCTCGCCGAGAGGGGAACTGAAGCTTTCTTT
>TRBJ2-5|-|-|TRBV29-1
CSVVTPQETQYF
TGCAGCGTTGTTACTCCACAAGAGACCCAGTACTTC
>TRBJ2-4|few|-|TRBV5-6
CASSYSQNIQYF
TGTGCCAGCAGCTACAGCCAGAACATTCAGTACTTC
>TRBJ1-5|many|TRBD1|TRBV6-2/TRBV6-3
CASSYSGQGAVSNQPQHF
TGTGCCAGCAGTTACTCGGGACAGGGGGCGGTAAGCAATCAGCCCCAGCATTTT
>TRBJ2-5|few|TRBD1|TRBV28
CASTRGDRGLVGETQYF
TGTGCCAGCACCCGTGGGGACAGGGGGCTCGTTGGTGAGACCCAGTACTTC
>TRBJ1-1|-|-|TRBV28
CASSLFQKSEAFF
TGTGCCAGCAGTTTATTTCAGAAAAGTGAAGCTTTCTTT
>TRBJ1-5|-|-|TRBV18
CASSPARSQPQHF
TGTGCCAGCTCACCTGCCCGATCACAGCCCCAGCATTTT
>TRBJ2-3|many|-|TRBV7-2
CASSPRDPADTQYF
TGTGCCAGCAGCCCGAGAGACCCTGCAGATACGCAGTATTTT
>TRBJ2-3|few|TRBD2|TRBV9
CASSVGTREADTQYF
TGTGCCAGCAGCGTAGGGACTAGAGAGGCAGATACGCAGTATTTT
>TRBJ2-7|many|TRBD1|TRBV18
CASSPSDRAYEQYF
TGTGCCAGCTCACCATCGGACAGGGCATACGAGCAGTACTTC
>TRBJ2-3|many|-|TRBV20-1
CSARDQPHRTDTQYF
TGCAGTGCTAGAGATCAGCCCCACCGCACAGATACGCAGTATTTT
>TRBJ2-7|many|TRBD1|TRBV5-1
CASSLEDRPPYEQYF
TGCGCCAGCAGCTTGGAGGACAGGCCGCCCTACGAGCAGTACTTC
>TRBJ2-7|many|TRBD1|TRBV12-3/TRBV12-4
CASSRGGAAYEQYF
TGTGCCAGCAGCCGAGGGGGCGCAGCTTACGAGCAGTACTTC
>TRBJ2-2|many|-|TRBV2
CASSRQERAGELFF
TGTGCCAGCAGCAGACAGGAGAGGGCCGGGGAGCTGTTTTTT
>TRBJ1-1|many|-|TRBV7-2
CASSLYVRQNTEAFF
TGTGCCAGCAGCTTATACGTCAGGCAGAACACTGAAGCTTTCTTT
>TRBJ2-2|many|-|TRBV27
CASCPGFANTGELFF
TGTGCCAGTTGCCCGGGGTTCGCGAACACCGGGGAGCTGTTTTTT
>TRBJ1-4|many|-|TRBV12-3/TRBV12-4
CASSLSPGGNEKLFF
TGTGCCAGCAGTTTAAGCCCCGGCGGTAATGAAAAACTGTTTTTT
>TRBJ2-3|-|TRBD1|TRBV24-1
CATSSGQGLMDMQYF
TGTGCCACCAGTTCCGGACAGGGGCTCATGGATATGCAGTATTTT
>TRBJ2-7|many|TRBD1|TRBV5-1
CASSWGQGASYEQYF
TGCGCCAGCAGCTGGGGACAGGGGGCCTCCTACGAGCAGTACTTC
>TRBJ2-3|many|-|TRBV7-2
CASSQRAYTDTQYF
TGTGCCAGCAGCCAGCGGGCTTACACAGATACGCAGTATTTT
>TRBJ1-2|-|-|TRBV7-8
CASSLDRTLLYGYTF
TGTGCCAGCAGCTTAGACAGGACTCTCCTCTATGGCTACACCTTC
>TRBJ1-2|few|TRBD1|TRBV5-1
CASSLGQLSYGYTF
TGCGCCAGCAGCCTGGGACAGCTCTCCTATGGCTACACCTTC
>TRBJ1-3|few|-|TRBV20-1
CSARVGGNTIYF
TGCAGTGCTAGGGTCGGGGGAAACACCATATATTTT
>TRBJ1-5|-|-|TRBV29-1
CSVEIGTNQPQHF
TGCAGCGTTGAAATCGGAACGAATCAGCCCCAGCATTTT
>TRBJ1-2|few|-|TRBV30
CAWSVSFTAGYTF
TGTGCCTGGAGTGTAAGTTTCACGGCTGGCTACACCTTC
>TRBJ2-3|many|-|TRBV2
CASTQTEGAFTDTQYF
TGTGCCAGCACCCAAACGGAGGGGGCTTTCACAGATACGCAGTATTTT
>TRBJ1-2|few|TRBD1|TRBV6-6
CASSPQDRGHYGYTF
TGTGCCAGCAGTCCACAGGACAGGGGGCATTATGGCTACACCTTC
>TRBJ2-1|few|TRBD2|TRBV5-8
CASSGQAGGPGDEQFF
TGTGCCAGCAGCGGGCAAGCGGGAGGGCCCGGGGATGAGCAGTTCTTC
>TRBJ2-3|-|-|TRBV4-3
CASSQGDWADTQYF
TGCGCCAGCAGCCAAGGGGATTGGGCAGATACGCAGTATTTT
>TRBJ1-1|few|-|TRBV6-2/TRBV6-3
CASSYSPDGGSTEAFF
TGTGCCAGCAGTTACTCGCCGGACGGGGGGAGCACTGAAGCTTTCTTT
>TRBJ2-1|many|TRBD2|TRBV7-2
CASSLRLAGTNEQFF
TGTGCCAGCAGCTTGAGACTAGCGGGGACCAATGAGCAGTTCTTC